These T cell receptor beta chains were read from a single sample in a study of identifying expanded T cells in peripheral blood. The repertoire was sequenced with immunoSEQ multiplex PCR; TCRdb's copy has only in-frame clones and lacks some. The data contain under 85,000 clones, about four fifths of them singletons. Sequenced input: blood. These TCRs come from a person between 18 and 69 years old in good health. Each CDR3 is given with its conserved first and last residue. D genes are given only for firm matches. Expanded clones get a size class; other rows say once, few or many, or leave the size out.

j_call | d_call | v_call | clone_size | cdr3_aa | cdr3_nt
TRBJ2-5 | NA | TRBV29-1 | NA | CSGMDSKETQYF | TGCTCCGGGATGGACAGTAAAGAGACCCAGTACTTC
TRBJ2-2 | TRBD2 | TRBV2 | NA | CASKREGPAGELFF | TGTGCCAGTAAGCGGGAGGGCCCTGCCGGGGAGCTGTTTTTT
TRBJ1-1 | NA | TRBV19 | NA | CASRGPYTEAFF | TGTGCCAGTAGGGGACCCTACACTGAAGCTTTCTTT
TRBJ1-5 | NA | TRBV2 | NA | CASTREGGLRGLQPQHF | TGTGCCAGCACCCGGGAAGGGGGTTTAAGGGGATTACAGCCCCAGCATTTT
TRBJ2-7 | TRBD1 | TRBV7-2 | NA | CASSLYTAGGTYEQYF | TGTGCCAGCAGCCTATACACGGCAGGGGGAACCTACGAGCAGTACTTC
TRBJ2-7 | NA | TRBV4-2 | once | CASSQGGYEQYF | TGTGCCAGCAGCCAAGGGGGGTACGAGCAGTACTTC
TRBJ2-5 | TRBD1 | TRBV13 | NA | CASSVDRGDQETQYF | TGTGCCAGCAGCGTGGACAGGGGCGACCAAGAGACCCAGTACTTC
TRBJ2-7 | NA | TRBV3-2 | NA | CASSPLNF | TGTGCCAGCAGCCCACTCAACTTC
TRBJ2-2 | NA | TRBV19 | NA | CASSIGRLGELFF | TGTGCCAGTAGTATAGGTCGTCTCGGGGAGCTGTTTTTT
TRBJ1-1 | NA | TRBV18 | NA | CASSPRPGTFTGVMNTEAFF | TGTGCCAGCTCACCTCGTCCCGGGACATTTACGGGGGTAATGAACACTGAAGCTTTCTTT
TRBJ2-3 | TRBD1 | TRBV6-1 | NA | CASRSTGEDTQYF | TGTGCCAGCAGGTCGACAGGGGAAGATACGCAGTATTTT